This TCR beta chain was sequenced during a study of cytomegalovirus exposure and HLA in healthy donors. Whole-study findings and limits: Compared with the roughly 700-donor mean, an Asian-associated ancestry cluster reportedly had fewer N-insertions, according to a later analysis. Reports credit the classifier with highly specific, highly sensitive diagnosis of cytomegalovirus status. The authors later found most CMV-associated TCR beta chains appeared HLA-restricted. HLA-A and HLA-B allele assignments for most subjects were reportedly predicted accurately using TCR beta sequences.

A word on this clone: Its antigen is undetermined.

PCR used 60 Vbeta primers and 13 Jbeta primers. Sequencing was performed with immunoSEQ multiplex PCR; in TCRdb, only in-frame clones are kept and a portion is missing. The specimen's table records about 130,000 clones. CDR1 is MNHEY and CDR2 is SMNVEV in the germline V gene (reference sequence). The V and J ends lost 8 bases and 0 bases respectively, with 10 bases between them. There are 13 residues in the CDR3. The specimen was PBMCs. The sequence was obtained from a man aged 35 to 55 in good health and CMV-seronegative. The chain uses TRBV27 and TRBJ1-1; D unclear. CDR3 protein: CASVGGMNTEAFF. The CDR3 bases are TGTGCCAGCGTCGGAGGGATGAACACTGAAGCTTTCTTT.